The entry that follows covers one T cell receptor (beta chain) sequence. Antigen specificity is unknown. The CDR3 extends over 12 amino acids. The germline gives CDR1 MDHEN, CDR2 SYDVKM. V was cut by 2 bases and J by 8 bases, with 4 bases left in between. The sample originates from a study of shared clonotypes between healthy human individuals. Study-level results: Non-shared clonotypes were found to have lower generation probabilities than the clonotypes that were shared by all four of the sorted-subset donors.

Sequenced by immunoSEQ multiplex PCR; TCRdb stores in-frame clones only, minus some. The sample carries 2 million to 2.5 million clones, roughly 95% recorded once. The sequence came from a man aged 18-30 years in good health. Sequenced: naive CD4+ T cells sorted from blood. The subset: CD45RA+ positively selected. V gene TRBV28 combines with J gene TRBJ2-6; D not resolved. For the CDR3, the DNA is TGTGCCAGCAGTTTAGAAACCAACGTCCTGACTTTC. Its protein is CASSLETNVLTF.